The text below deals with one TCR beta chain. The sample holds one count of this clone. What antigen it recognizes has not been identified. Base qualities are missing; no much larger clone stands one base away. TCRbeta CDR3 regions were amplified from genomic DNA by means of the immunoSEQ Assay, a bias-controlled multiplex PCR. The original methods were these. The number of nucleated cells in each sample was estimated from the amplification of reference gene primers within the assay. To quantify the absolute abundance of each unique TCRbeta CDR3 rearrangement, sequence reads were collapsed and filtered. Productive Simpson clonality was computed per sample as the square root of Simpson's diversity index over productive rearrangements. As stored in TCRdb, this immuneACCESS dataset retains in-frame rearrangements with V and J assigned. A fraction of the clones does not appear; measured against another copy, unresolved V genes explain less than half of the discrepancy, and the remainder lacks a known reason. V and J calls and clone size are as listed in that table; D and trimming were resolved from the DNA. The sample profile shows 100,000 to 150,000 clones; roughly 90% of them were found once. Around 20% of the sample is taken by the ten largest.

The record originates from a study of blood T cell repertoires in COVID-19 (dated by TCRdb to between 2020 and 2021). Some background on the complete study: Samples covering the acute and convalescent phases of COVID-19 were provided by collaborators in the United States, Italy and Spain. The prospective study material was composed of cDNA or gDNA derived from T cells, B-cell-depleted T cells, or PBMCs. Deeply sampled blood TCRbeta repertoires from subjects exposed to, actively infected with, or recovered from COVID-19 were included in the dataset. The repertoires were released in a freely available public database meant as a resource for research on the immune response to SARS-CoV-2. Samples came from the ongoing ImmuneRACE study (first 160 participants) plus 1,254 subjects from 6 global collaborators. Nearly every sample came with metadata listing a de-identified subject ID, COVID-19 status, age in years and sex. Where HLA class I and class II types were available, the types were taken from metadata supplied by the sample provider, not from assay-based typing.

Collaborating institutions collected whole blood in K2EDTA tubes following their own protocols. For TCRbeta analysis, collaborator samples were shipped as frozen whole blood, as isolated PBMCs, or as DNA extracted from either sample type. General findings and caveats noted by the study authors: Clinical and demographic metadata were provided uncurated, with the amount varying by source and participant.

The CDR3 measures 12 amino acids from cysteine to phenylalanine. CDR3 DNA only is kept here, 36 bases in frame from base 1. V is reduced by 2 bases and J by 2 bases, leaving a spacing of 4 bases between them. Via the germline V gene, CDR1 is MDHEN and CDR2 SYDVKM. Sequencing was done on a sample of peripheral blood. The V and J genes are TRBV28 and TRBJ2-7; no confident D gene assignment can be made. The TCR originated in a man aged 45-60 years with active or convalescent COVID-19. The bases are TGTGCCAGCAGTTTACGCGCCTACGAGCAGTACTTC. Translated, it gives CASSLRAYEQYF. Reference TRBV28 and TRBJ2-7 genes cover what lies past the CDR3, so the full variable domain is DVKVTQSSRYLVKRTGEKVFLECVQDMDHENMFWYRQDPGLGLRLIYFSYDVKMKEKGDIPEGYSVSREKKERFSLILESASTNQTSMYLCASSLRAYEQYFGPGTRLTVT.